A single sample gave rise to the 16 T cell receptor beta chains below, sequenced in a study of T cells after posttransplantation cyclophosphamide. The naive gate required viable CD3+CD4+ or CD3+CD8+ cells with CCR7+CD45RA+CD45RO-CD95-CD27+CD28+ phenotype. Measured with immunoSEQ multiplex PCR; TCRdb has only the in-frame clones, and not every one. The table lists roughly 30,000 clones, around nine tenths of them singletons. The sample consisted of naive CD4+ T cells sorted from PBMCs. These receptors were obtained from an older woman in good health, CMV-negative, and a related stem cell transplant donor.

V gene TRBV5-7 combines with J gene TRBJ2-1; D is unresolved. TRBV5-7 is an ORF, with its function uncertain. V was cut by 2 bases and J by 4 bases, with 13 bases left in between. CDR3 size: 15 residues. CDR3 amino acids: CASSLHAPPYNEQFF. The CDR3 bases are TGTGCCAGCAGCTTACACGCTCCACCTTACAATGAGCAGTTCTTC.

V is TRBV6-5 and J is TRBJ1-1; tentatively, D is TRBD1 (5 bases). V lost 6 bases and J 1 base, leaving 12 bases between the germline ends. This CDR3 has 14 amino acids. CDR1 and CDR2 from the germline V gene are MNHEY and SVGAGI. The CDR3 DNA follows: TGTGCCAGCAGAGAACGGCAGGGGAACACTGAAGCTTTCTTT. Protein product: CASRERQGNTEAFF.

The chain links TRBV7-9 to TRBJ2-3; D might be TRBD1 (6 bases). The germline V and J ends were trimmed by 4 bases and 1 base, with 18 bases remaining between them. CDR3 length: 17 residues. CDR1 and CDR2 from the germline V gene are SEHNR and FQNEAQ (reference sequence). CDR3 in DNA: TGTGCCAGCAGCTCCGCCGGAGGCAGGGGCCGCACAGATACGCAGTATTTT. It translates to CASSSAGGRGRTDTQYF.

The V gene is TRBV6-5, the J gene TRBJ2-7, with a possible D match to TRBD1 (6 bases). V was trimmed by 7 bases and J by 1 base, leaving 14 bases between them. Germline V lookup: CDR1 MNHEY, CDR2 SVGAGI. The CDR3 contains 14 residues. The CDR3 spells CASTRTGRSYEQYF. The CDR3 coding sequence is TGTGCCAGCACTCGAACAGGGCGATCCTACGAGCAGTACTTC.

This clone was seen only a few times. This chain connects TRBV2 to TRBJ1-5; D unclear. Germline V gene lookup returns CDR1 SNHLY and CDR2 FYNNEI. V was shortened by 4 bases and J by 5 bases, with 12 bases between the two germline ends. The CDR3 runs 14 residues. For the CDR3, the DNA is TGTGCCAGCAGTGGACGCGGCCGCGATCAGCCCCAGCATTTT. It codes for CASSGRGRDQPQHF.

This rearrangement joins TRBV5-4 to TRBJ1-1, with TRBD1 matching 9 bases. Germline CDR1 and CDR2: SGHNT and YYREEE (reference sequence). Germline trimming cut 3 bases from V and 4 bases from J; bases unmatched to any gene: 10. This CDR3 has 16 residues. The CDR3 DNA is TGTGCCAGCAGCTACAACAGGGGGCAAAGAGGCACTGAAGCTTTCTTT. Translating gives CASSYNRGQRGTEAFF.

The chain is built from TRBV10-3 and TRBJ2-3; TRBD2 aligns across 7 bases. From germline, CDR1 is ENHRY and CDR2 SYGVKD. The ends lost 5 bases at V and 2 bases at J; junction bases unmatched: 10. The CDR3 has 16 amino acids. The CDR3 loop is CAISSVQREPTDTQYF. The CDR3 DNA is TGTGCCATCAGTTCAGTACAGCGGGAACCCACAGATACGCAGTATTTT.

The CDR3 loop is CASGMGLNSPLHF. CDR3 DNA sequence: TGTGCCAGCGGGATGGGGCTTAATTCACCCCTCCACTTT. V is TRBV11-2 and J is TRBJ1-6; tentatively, D is TRBD1 (5 bases). V lost 8 bases, J lost 6 bases, and 11 bases lay in between. Germline-derived CDR1 and CDR2 are SGHAT and FQNNGV. The CDR3 is made up of 13 amino acids.

The CDR3: CASAFRSSTGELFF. The CDR3 DNA sequence: TGTGCCAGCGCCTTTCGGTCCTCCACCGGGGAGCTGTTTTTT. The chain has TRBV6-5 and TRBJ2-2; D remains unclear. CDR3 length equals 14 residues. Germline V gene data show CDR1 as MNHEY and CDR2 as SVGAGI. V was clipped by 8 bases and J by 4 bases, with 14 bases between them.

This rearrangement joins TRBV5-1 to TRBJ2-5; 14 bases line up with TRBD2. CDR1 is SGHRS and CDR2 is YFSETQ in the germline V gene. CDR3 length equals 16 residues. The ends lost 3 bases at V and 4 bases at J; junction bases unmatched: 5. This chain's CDR3 is CASSSGTSGRLETQYF. CDR3 nucleotides: TGCGCCAGCAGCTCCGGGACTAGCGGGAGACTAGAGACCCAGTACTTC.

The chain uses TRBV18 and TRBJ1-2; D is perhaps TRBD1 (5 bases). This CDR3 contains 14 residues. V was pared by 1 base and J by 8 bases, with 14 bases between. Germline V lookup: CDR1 KGHSH, CDR2 LQKENI. CDR3: CASSPRLTDGGYTF. CDR3 bases: TGTGCCAGCTCACCACGGTTGACAGACGGCGGCTACACCTTC.

This rearrangement joins TRBV18 to TRBJ2-7; 11 nucleotides match TRBD1. This CDR3 has 15 amino acids. Germline trimming cut 3 bases from V and 4 bases from J; bases unmatched to any gene: 5. From germline, CDR1 is KGHSH and CDR2 LQKENI. The CDR3, as DNA: TGTGCCAGCTCACCGGGGACAGGGGGATTATACGAGCAGTACTTC. The encoded protein is CASSPGTGGLYEQYF.

The rearrangement links TRBV5-1 to TRBJ2-1, with 9 bases lining up with TRBD2. There are 16 residues in the CDR3. Per germline, CDR1 SGHRS and CDR2 YFSETQ. The trim removed 4 bases at V and 8 bases at J, leaving 13 bases unmatched. The DNA for the CDR3 is TGCGCCAGCAGCATAATACTTAGCGGGAGCGCGGATGAGCAGTTCTTC. This encodes CASSIILSGSADEQFF.

This clone was picked up a small number of times. The J gene is TRBJ2-2, the V gene TRBV28, with 8 bases matching TRBD2. V dropped 3 bases and J dropped 7; count of bases not matched to a gene: 4. CDR1 and CDR2 (germline): MDHEN, SYDVKM. The CDR3 runs 14 residues. CDR3: CASSLGGRYGELFF. The CDR3 DNA reads TGTGCCAGCAGTTTGGGCGGGAGGTACGGGGAGCTGTTTTTT. Using reference TRBV28 and TRBJ2-2 for the parts outside the CDR3, the full variable domain is DVKVTQSSRYLVKRTGEKVFLECVQDMDHENMFWYRQDPGLGLRLIYFSYDVKMKEKGDIPEGYSVSREKKERFSLILESASTNQTSMYLCASSLGGRYGELFFGEGSRLTVL.

This chain connects TRBV7-2 to TRBJ2-7, with D unresolved. The CDR3 is 15 residues long. Germline V gives CDR1 SGHTA, CDR2 FQGNSA. Trimming pared 1 base from V and 7 bases from J, leaving 17 bases between. This CDR3 is CASSLGATQNQEQYF. CDR3 in DNA: TGTGCCAGCAGCTTAGGCGCGACACAGAATCAAGAGCAGTACTTC.

This rearrangement joins TRBV7-2 to TRBJ1-2; 9 bases agree with TRBD1. The trim removed 5 bases at V and 4 bases at J, leaving 8 bases unmatched. The CDR3 has 15 residues. Germline V gives CDR1 SGHTA, CDR2 FQGNSA. CDR3 sequence (DNA): TGTGCCAGCAGCGGGGCGACAGGGGGAAGCTATGGCTACACCTTC. Protein: CASSGATGGSYGYTF.